A single sample is the source of the 2 T cell receptor beta chains below, sequenced in a study of blood T cell repertoires in COVID-19. Measured with immunoSEQ multiplex PCR; TCRdb has only the in-frame clones, and not every one. The sample has a few hundred thousand clones; roughly 88% are singletons. Sequences were obtained from PBMCs or T cells enriched from blood (not recorded which). The receptors were gathered from a man between 25 and 39 years old who had recovered from COVID-19.

The chain links TRBV3-1 (or the pseudogene TRBV3-2) to TRBJ2-7, with 12 bases fitting TRBD2. Germline V gives CDR1 LGHDT, CDR2 YNNKEL (reference sequence). This CDR3 region has 15 residues. The V and J ends lost 2 bases and 6 bases, in that order; junction bases with no gene match: 5. The DNA of the CDR3 is TGTGCCAGCAGCCAACGGCCTAGCGGGGGGGGCGAGCAGTACTTC. This translates into CASSQRPSGGGEQYF.

This rearrangement joins TRBV7-9 to TRBJ1-6; 7 nucleotides line up with TRBD1. The CDR3 has 17 amino acids. Germline lookup yields CDR1 SEHNR and CDR2 FQNEAQ (reference sequence). V shed 5 bases and J 0 bases; nucleotides not matched to a gene: 7. The CDR3 DNA is TGTGCCAGCAGCCCCGGACAGGCAAGCTCCTATAATTCACCCCTCCACTTT. Encoded protein: CASSPGQASSYNSPLHF.